This TCR beta chain was documented in a study of Graves' ophthalmopathy and Graves' hyperthyroidism. Investigators amplified TCR beta CDR3 regions from RNA transcripts. Second-round multiplex PCR came after a first-round RT-PCR that employed HTBI primers. TCRdb used MiXCR to reprocess the multiplex PCR reads, holding one entry per CDR3 protein. The sample has about 550,000 distinct CDR3 sequences; just under 40% are singletons. This CDR3 region has 14 residues. Trimming removed 7 bases at V and 1 base at J, with 11 bases between. Looked up from germline, CDR1 is SGDLS and CDR2 is YYNGEE. This TCR was sampled from an adult man with Graves' hyperthyroidism. V usage is TRBV9 and J usage is TRBJ2-2; D is perhaps TRBD1 (6 bases). The source material was peripheral blood or thyroid tissue (not recorded which). The CDR3 sequence is CASAIGGNTGELFF. As DNA, the CDR3 is TGTGCCAGCGCCATAGGGGGGAACACCGGGGAGCTGTTTTTT. Looking up the rest from reference TRBV9 and TRBJ2-2 gives the full variable domain: DSGVTQTPKHLITATGQRVTLRCSPRSGDLSVYWYQQSLDQGLQFLIQYYNGEERAKGNILERFSAQQFPDLHSELNLSSLELGDSALYFCASAIGGNTGELFFGEGSRLTVL.